This T cell receptor beta chain is drawn from a study of T cells in Graves' hyperthyroidism and ophthalmopathy. The study's findings and limits: Separation of ophthalmopathy from stable hyperthyroidism was achieved by a 13 V-J model.

This clonotype was detected many times. Its specificity is not known. Amplified regions were TCR beta CDR3 sequences from RNA transcripts. Using the HTBI primer set, a first-round RT-PCR was run on the TCR CDR3. One entry per CDR3 protein results from TCRdb running MiXCR on the multiplex PCR reads. Among around 99,000 distinct CDR3 sequences listed, approximately 15% were seen once. CDR1 ENHRY and CDR2 SYGVKD come from the germline V gene. The V and J ends lost 6 bases and 10 bases, in that order; junction bases with no gene match: 1. The CDR3 contains 11 residues. The PBMCs were sourced from fresh peripheral blood (approximately 9.6 ml).

The chain is built from TRBV10-3 and TRBJ2-2; 8 bases are a match to TRBD1. This TCR came from a woman in her forties or fifties with Graves' hyperthyroidism. Source material: blood. DNA for the CDR3: TGTGCCATCAGGGACAGGGTGGAGCTGTTTTTT. This gives the protein CAIRDRVELFF.